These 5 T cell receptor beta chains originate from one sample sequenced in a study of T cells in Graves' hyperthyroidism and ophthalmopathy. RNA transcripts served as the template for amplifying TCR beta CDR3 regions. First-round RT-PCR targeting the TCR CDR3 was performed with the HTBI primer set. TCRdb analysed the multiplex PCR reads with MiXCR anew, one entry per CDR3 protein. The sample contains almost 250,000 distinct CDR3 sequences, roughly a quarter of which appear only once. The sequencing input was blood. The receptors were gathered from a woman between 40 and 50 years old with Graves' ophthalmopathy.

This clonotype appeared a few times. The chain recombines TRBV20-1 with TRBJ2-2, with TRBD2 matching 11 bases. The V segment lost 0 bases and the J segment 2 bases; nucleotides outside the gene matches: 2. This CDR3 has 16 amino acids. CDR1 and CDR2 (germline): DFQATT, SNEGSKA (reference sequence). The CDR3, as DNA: TGCAGTGCTAGAGACGGGACTAGCGGAAACACCGGGGAGCTGTTTTTT. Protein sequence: CSARDGTSGNTGELFF.

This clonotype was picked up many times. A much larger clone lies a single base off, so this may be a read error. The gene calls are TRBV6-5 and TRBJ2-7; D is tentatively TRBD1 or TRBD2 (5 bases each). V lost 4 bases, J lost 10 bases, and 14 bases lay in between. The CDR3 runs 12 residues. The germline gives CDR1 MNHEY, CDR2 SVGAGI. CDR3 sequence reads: CASSSLGRGQYF. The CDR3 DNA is TGTGCCAGCAGTTCCCTTGGCCGGGGCCAGTACTTC.

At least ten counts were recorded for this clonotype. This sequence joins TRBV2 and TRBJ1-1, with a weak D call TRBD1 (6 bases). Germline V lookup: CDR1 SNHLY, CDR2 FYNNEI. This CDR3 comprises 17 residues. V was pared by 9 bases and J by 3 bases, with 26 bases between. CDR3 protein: CASKPTWGALGDTEAFF. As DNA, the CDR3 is TGTGCCAGTAAACCCACTTGGGGGGCCCTAGGCGACACTGAAGCTTTCTTT.

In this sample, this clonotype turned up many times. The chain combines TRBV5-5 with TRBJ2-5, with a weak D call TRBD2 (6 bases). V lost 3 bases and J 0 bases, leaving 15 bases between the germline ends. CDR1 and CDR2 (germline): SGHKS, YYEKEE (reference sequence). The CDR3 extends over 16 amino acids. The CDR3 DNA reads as TGTGCCAGCAGCTCAGGGACTGTTGGGCACCAAGAGACCCAGTACTTC. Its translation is CASSSGTVGHQETQYF.

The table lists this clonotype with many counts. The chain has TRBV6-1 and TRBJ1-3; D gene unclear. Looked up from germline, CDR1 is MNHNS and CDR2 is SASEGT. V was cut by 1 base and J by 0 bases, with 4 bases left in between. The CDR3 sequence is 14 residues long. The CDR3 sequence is CASSEDGSGNTIYF. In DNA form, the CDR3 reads TGTGCCAGCAGTGAAGACGGCTCTGGAAACACCATATATTTT.